One TCR beta chain is described in this entry. Its specificity is not known. Germline assignment: CDR1 LNHDA and CDR2 SQIVND (reference sequence). CDR3 length: 14 amino acids. The ends were cut back, 0 bases at V and 9 bases at J, with 12 bases in the middle. This specimen comes from a study of OX40 agonist ivuxolimab in advanced cancers. Study background: Participants averaged about 60 years of age (range about 23 to 80) and were around 80% male. Eligibility rules accepted prior anti-PD-1, anti-PD-L1 or anti-CTLA-4 therapy, and 35% to 45% had some.

Repertoires were generated with immunoSEQ multiplex PCR, while TCRdb's copy carries only in-frame clones and drops some. The sample records fewer than 40,000 clones, around 83% being singletons. Points from the study as a whole: Antigen specificity remained undetermined for the expanded peripheral T cells.

Specimen: CD4+ or CD8+ T cells sorted from blood, collected in a trial of the OX40 agonist ivuxolimab. The genes are TRBV19 and TRBJ2-1, with a weak D call TRBD2 (6 bases). The TCR comes from an adult with an advanced solid tumor such as melanoma, head and neck, liver or kidney cancer. CDR3 sequence reads: CASSIDQLAGEQFF. The DNA of the CDR3 is TGTGCCAGTAGTATAGATCAACTAGCCGGTGAGCAGTTCTTC.